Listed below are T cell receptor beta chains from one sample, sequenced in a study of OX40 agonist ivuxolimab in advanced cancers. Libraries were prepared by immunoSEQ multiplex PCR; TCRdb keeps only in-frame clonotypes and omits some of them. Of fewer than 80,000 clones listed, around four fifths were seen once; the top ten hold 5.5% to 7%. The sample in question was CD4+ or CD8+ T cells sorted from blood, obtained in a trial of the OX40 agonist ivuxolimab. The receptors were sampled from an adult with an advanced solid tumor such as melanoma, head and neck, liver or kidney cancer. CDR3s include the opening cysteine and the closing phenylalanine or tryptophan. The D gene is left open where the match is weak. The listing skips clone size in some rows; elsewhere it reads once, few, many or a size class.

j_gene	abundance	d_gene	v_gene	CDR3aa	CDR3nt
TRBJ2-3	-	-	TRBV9	CASSTRTDTQYF	TGTGCCAGCAGCACCCGCACAGATACGCAGTATTTT
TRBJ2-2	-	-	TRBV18	CASSPLVGELFF	TGTGCCAGCTCACCTTTGGTCGGGGAGCTGTTTTTT
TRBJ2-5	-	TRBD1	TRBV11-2	CASSRGTGQETQYF	TGTGCCAGCAGCCGAGGGACAGGGCAGGAGACCCAGTACTTC
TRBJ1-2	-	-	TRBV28	CASSFGGRTNYGYTF	TGTGCCAGCAGTTTTGGGGGCCGCACTAACTATGGCTACACCTTC
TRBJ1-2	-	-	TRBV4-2	CASSQVSRATYGYTF	TGTGCCAGCAGCCAAGTAAGCAGGGCTACCTATGGCTACACCTTC
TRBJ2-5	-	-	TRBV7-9	CASSLAGFETQYF	TGTGCCAGCAGCTTAGCTGGGTTCGAGACCCAGTACTTC
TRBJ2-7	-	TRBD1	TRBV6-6	CASTNMWDSDYEQYF	TGTGCCAGCACCAATATGTGGGACAGCGACTACGAGCAGTACTTC
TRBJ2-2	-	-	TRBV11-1	CASGGSANTGELFF	TGTGCCAGCGGTGGGTCCGCAAACACCGGGGAGCTGTTTTTT
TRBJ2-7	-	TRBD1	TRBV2	CASSEGTGVGEQYF	TGTGCCAGCAGTGAAGGGACAGGGGTAGGAGAGCAGTACTTC
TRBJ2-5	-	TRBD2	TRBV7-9	CASSFSRGGSQETQYF	TGTGCCAGCAGCTTTTCGCGCGGGGGGAGCCAAGAGACCCAGTACTTC
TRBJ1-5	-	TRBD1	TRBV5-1	CASSLAGDSHQPQHF	TGCGCCAGCAGCTTGGCCGGGGACAGTCATCAGCCCCAGCATTTT
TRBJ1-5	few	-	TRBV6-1	CASSEIDRSNQPQHF	TGTGCCAGCAGTGAAATTGACAGAAGCAATCAGCCCCAGCATTTT
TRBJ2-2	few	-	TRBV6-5	CASSYYGTPNTGELFF	TGTGCCAGCAGTTACTACGGGACTCCAAACACCGGGGAGCTGTTTTTT
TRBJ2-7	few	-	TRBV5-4	CASSPQPGHHEQYF	TGTGCCAGCAGCCCACAACCGGGACACCACGAGCAGTACTTC
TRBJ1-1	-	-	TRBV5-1	CASSSGGTGSTEAFF	TGCGCCAGCAGCTCCGGGGGTACCGGAAGCACTGAAGCTTTCTTT
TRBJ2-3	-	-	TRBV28	CASSFGESTDTQYF	TGTGCCAGCAGTTTCGGGGAGAGCACAGATACGCAGTATTTT
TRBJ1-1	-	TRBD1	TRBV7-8	CASSAAGGNTEAFF	TGTGCCAGCAGCGCCGCAGGGGGTAACACTGAAGCTTTCTTT
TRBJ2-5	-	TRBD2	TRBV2	CASSRTSSAQETQYF	TGTGCCAGCAGTCGGACTAGTTCAGCGCAAGAGACCCAGTACTTC
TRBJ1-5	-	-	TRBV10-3	CAPIVWGNGYSNQPQHF	TGTGCCCCGATCGTTTGGGGAAATGGGTATAGCAATCAGCCCCAGCATTTT
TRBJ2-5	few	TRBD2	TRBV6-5	CASSYGASGTQKTQYF	TGTGCCAGCAGTTACGGGGCTAGCGGGACTCAAAAGACCCAGTACTTC
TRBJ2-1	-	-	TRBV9	CASSASSENNEQFF	TGTGCCAGCAGCGCATCCTCGGAGAACAATGAGCAGTTCTTC
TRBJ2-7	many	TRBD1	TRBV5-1	CASSPGQGAHEQYF	TGCGCCAGCAGCCCGGGACAGGGAGCCCACGAGCAGTACTTC
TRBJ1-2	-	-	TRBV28	CASSRPQDRDYGYTF	TGTGCCAGCAGCCGCCCCCAGGATAGAGACTATGGCTACACCTTC
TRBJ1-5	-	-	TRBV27	CASSVRGSNQPQHF	TGTGCCAGCAGTGTGAGGGGAAGCAATCAGCCCCAGCATTTT
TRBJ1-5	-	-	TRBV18	CASSPEPGRGQPQHF	TGTGCCAGCTCACCAGAGCCGGGGAGAGGTCAGCCCCAGCATTTT
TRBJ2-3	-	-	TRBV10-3	CAISAPLEPDTQYF	TGTGCCATCAGCGCCCCCCTGGAACCAGATACGCAGTATTTT
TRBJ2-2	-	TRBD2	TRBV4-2	CASSQGRLTSANTGELFF	TGTGCCAGCAGCCAAGGCCGCTTGACTAGCGCTAACACCGGGGAGCTGTTTTTT
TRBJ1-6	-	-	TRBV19	CASSTLNSPLHF	TGTGCCAGTAGTACGCTAAATTCACCCCTCCACTTT
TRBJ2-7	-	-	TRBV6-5	CASSYLPGYEQYF	TGTGCCAGCAGTTACCTACCAGGGTACGAGCAGTACTTC
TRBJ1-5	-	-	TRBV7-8	CASSLRGGAYSNQPQHF	TGTGCCAGCAGCTTACGGGGGGGTGCTTATAGCAATCAGCCCCAGCATTTT
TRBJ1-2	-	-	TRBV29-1	CSVEDHRGYTF	TGCAGCGTTGAAGATCACAGAGGCTACACCTTC
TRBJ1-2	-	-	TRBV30	CAWNRWSGGYTF	TGTGCCTGGAACCGTTGGAGTGGAGGCTACACCTTC
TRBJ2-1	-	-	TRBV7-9	CASSLGGTEQFF	TGTGCCAGCAGCTTAGGAGGTACTGAGCAGTTCTTC
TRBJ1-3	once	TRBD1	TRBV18	CASSPTSTGPGNTIYF	TGTGCCAGCTCACCGACCTCGACAGGGCCTGGAAACACCATATATTTT
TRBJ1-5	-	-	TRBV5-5	CASSLLGQGNQPQHF	TGTGCCAGCAGCTTGCTAGGGCAGGGCAATCAGCCCCAGCATTTT